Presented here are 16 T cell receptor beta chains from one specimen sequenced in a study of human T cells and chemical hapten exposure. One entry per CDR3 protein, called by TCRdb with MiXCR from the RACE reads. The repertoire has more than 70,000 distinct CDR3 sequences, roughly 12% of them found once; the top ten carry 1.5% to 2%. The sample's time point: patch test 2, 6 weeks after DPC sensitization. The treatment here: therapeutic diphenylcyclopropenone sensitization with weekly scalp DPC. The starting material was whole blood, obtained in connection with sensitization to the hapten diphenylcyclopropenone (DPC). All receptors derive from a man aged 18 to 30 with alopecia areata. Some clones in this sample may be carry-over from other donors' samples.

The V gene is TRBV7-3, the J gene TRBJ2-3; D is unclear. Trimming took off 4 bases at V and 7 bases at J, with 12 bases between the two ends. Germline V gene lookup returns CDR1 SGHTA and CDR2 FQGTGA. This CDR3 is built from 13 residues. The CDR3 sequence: CASSSKTANTQYF. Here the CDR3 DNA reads TGTGCCAGCAGCTCAAAAACAGCGAATACGCAGTATTTT.

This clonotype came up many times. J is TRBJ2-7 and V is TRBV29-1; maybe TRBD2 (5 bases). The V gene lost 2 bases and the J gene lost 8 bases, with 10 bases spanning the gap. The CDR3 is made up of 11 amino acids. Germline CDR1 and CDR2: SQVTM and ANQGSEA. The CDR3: CSVELGGQQYV. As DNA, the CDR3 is TGCAGCGTTGAATTGGGCGGGCAGCAGTACGTC.

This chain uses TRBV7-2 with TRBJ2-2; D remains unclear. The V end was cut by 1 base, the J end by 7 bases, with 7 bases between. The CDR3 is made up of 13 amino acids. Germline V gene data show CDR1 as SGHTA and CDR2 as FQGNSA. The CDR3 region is CASSLGDFGELFF. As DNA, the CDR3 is TGTGCCAGCAGCTTAGGAGATTTCGGGGAGCTGTTTTTT.

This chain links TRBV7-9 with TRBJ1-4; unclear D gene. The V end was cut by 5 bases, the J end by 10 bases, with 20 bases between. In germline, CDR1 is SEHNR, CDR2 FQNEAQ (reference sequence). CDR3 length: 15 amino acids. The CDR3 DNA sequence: TGTGCCAGCAGCAAGGACGCAGCCGATGTTCGAAAACTGTTTTTT. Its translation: CASSKDAADVRKLFF.

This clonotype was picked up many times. CDR3 DNA: TGCAGTGCTAGAGATCAAGTGAGGGGGCGAAGCAATCAGCCCCAGCATTTT. This sequence encodes CSARDQVRGRSNQPQHF. This chain connects TRBV20-1 to TRBJ1-5; 7 bases agree with TRBD1. The length of the CDR3 is 17 residues. J gave up 1 base and V 0 bases, and 9 bases lay outside the gene matches. The germline V gene encodes CDR1 DFQATT and CDR2 SNEGSKA (reference sequence).

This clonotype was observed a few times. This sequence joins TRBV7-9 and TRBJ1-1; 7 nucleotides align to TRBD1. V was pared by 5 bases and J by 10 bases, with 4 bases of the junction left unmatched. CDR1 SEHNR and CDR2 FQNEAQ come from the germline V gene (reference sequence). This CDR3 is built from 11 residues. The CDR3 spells CASSRTGGAFF. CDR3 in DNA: TGTGCCAGCAGCCGGACAGGAGGAGCTTTCTTT.

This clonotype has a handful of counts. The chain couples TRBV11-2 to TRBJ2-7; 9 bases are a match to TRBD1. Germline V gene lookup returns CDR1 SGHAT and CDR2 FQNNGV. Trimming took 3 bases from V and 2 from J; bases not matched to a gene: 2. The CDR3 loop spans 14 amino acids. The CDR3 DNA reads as TGTGCCAGCAGCTTCGGGACAGGGCCCTACGAGCAGTACGTC. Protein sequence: CASSFGTGPYEQYV.

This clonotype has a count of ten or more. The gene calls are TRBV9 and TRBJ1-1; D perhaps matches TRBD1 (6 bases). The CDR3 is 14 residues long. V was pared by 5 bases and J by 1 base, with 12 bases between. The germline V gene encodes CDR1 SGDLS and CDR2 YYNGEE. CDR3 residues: CASSEQGENTEAFF. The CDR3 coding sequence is TGTGCCAGCAGTGAACAGGGAGAGAACACTGAAGCTTTCTTT.

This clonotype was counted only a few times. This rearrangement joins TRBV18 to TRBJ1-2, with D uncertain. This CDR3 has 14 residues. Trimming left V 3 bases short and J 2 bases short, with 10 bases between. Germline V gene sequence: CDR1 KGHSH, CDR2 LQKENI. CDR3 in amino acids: CASSPSAGNYGYTF. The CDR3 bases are TGTGCCAGCTCACCCTCGGCGGGGAACTATGGCTACACCTTC. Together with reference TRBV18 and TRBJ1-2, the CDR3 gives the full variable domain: NAGVMQNPRHLVRRRGQEARLRCSPMKGHSHVYWYRQLPEEGLKFMVYLQKENIIDESGMPKERFSAEFPKEGPSILRIQQVVRGDSAAYFCASSPSAGNYGYTFGSGTRLTVV.

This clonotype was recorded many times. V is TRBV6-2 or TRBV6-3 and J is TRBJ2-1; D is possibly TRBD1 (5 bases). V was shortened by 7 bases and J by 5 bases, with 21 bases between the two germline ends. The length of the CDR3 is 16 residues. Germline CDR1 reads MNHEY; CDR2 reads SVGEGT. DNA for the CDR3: TGTGCCAGCACTCCCCAGCGTTTGGGGCAGGACAATGAGCAGTTCTTC. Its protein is CASTPQRLGQDNEQFF.

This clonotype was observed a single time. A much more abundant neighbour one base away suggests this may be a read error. Here the CDR3 reads CASIAPEVDTQYF. For the CDR3, the DNA is TGTGCCAGCATTGCCCCCGAGGTAGATACGCAGTATTTT. The chain joins TRBV6-5 to TRBJ2-3; no firm D call. V lost 7 bases to trimming and J lost 5 bases, with 13 bases between them. Germline CDR1 and CDR2: MNHEY and SVGAGI. The CDR3 is made up of 13 amino acids.

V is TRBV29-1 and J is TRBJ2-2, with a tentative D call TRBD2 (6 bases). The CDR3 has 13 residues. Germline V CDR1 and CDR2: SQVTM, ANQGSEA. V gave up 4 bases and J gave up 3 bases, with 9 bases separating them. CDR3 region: CSVAGGYTGELFF. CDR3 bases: TGCAGCGTTGCTGGGGGGTACACCGGGGAGCTGTTTTTT.

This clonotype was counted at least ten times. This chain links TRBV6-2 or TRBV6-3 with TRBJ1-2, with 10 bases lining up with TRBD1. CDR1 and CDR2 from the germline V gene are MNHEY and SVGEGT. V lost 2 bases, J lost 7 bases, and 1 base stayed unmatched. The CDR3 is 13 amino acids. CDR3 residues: CASSYGTGVGYTF. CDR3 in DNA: TGTGCCAGCAGTTACGGGACAGGGGTTGGCTACACCTTC.

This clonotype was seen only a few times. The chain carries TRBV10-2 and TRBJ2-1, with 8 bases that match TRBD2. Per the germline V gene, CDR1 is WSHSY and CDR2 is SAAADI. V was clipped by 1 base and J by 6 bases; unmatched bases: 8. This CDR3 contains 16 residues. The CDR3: CASSEWSQRGINEQFF. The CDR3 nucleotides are TGCGCCAGCAGTGAGTGGTCCCAGCGGGGGATCAATGAGCAGTTCTTC.

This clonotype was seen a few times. The CDR3 DNA is TGCGCCAGCAGTGAGTCAATAGCGGGGGTCACCACAGATACGCAGTATTTT. This encodes CASSESIAGVTTDTQYF. The chain carries TRBV10-2 and TRBJ2-3, with TRBD2 matching over 9 bases. CDR1 WSHSY and CDR2 SAAADI come from the germline V gene. V gave up 0 bases and J gave up 2 bases; unmatched junction bases: 6. This CDR3 region has 17 residues.

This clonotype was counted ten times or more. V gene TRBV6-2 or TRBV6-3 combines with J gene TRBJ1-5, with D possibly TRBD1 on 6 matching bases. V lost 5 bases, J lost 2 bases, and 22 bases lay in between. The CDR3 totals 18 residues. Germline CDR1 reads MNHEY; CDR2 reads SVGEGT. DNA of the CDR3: TGTGCCAGCAGTCCAACTTGGGTACACAGGGCAGGCAATCAGCCCCAGCATTTT. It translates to CASSPTWVHRAGNQPQHF.